This note documents a single T cell receptor beta chain sequence. What antigen it recognizes has not been identified. No base quality information exists; no much larger clone differs at one position. The immunoSEQ Assay, a bias-controlled multiplex PCR, was used to amplify TCRbeta CDR3 regions from genomic DNA. On the study's bioinformatics: Within the assay, amplification of reference gene primers was used to estimate how many nucleated cells each sample contained. To quantify the absolute abundance of each unique TCRbeta CDR3 rearrangement, sequence reads were collapsed and filtered. For each sample, productive Simpson clonality was calculated as the square root of Simpson's diversity index over productive rearrangements. Drawn from immuneACCESS, this table holds only the in-frame rearrangements with V and J called that TCRdb kept. Clones are partly lost; checked studies trace under half to an unresolved V gene and leave the rest unexplained. That table is the source of V, J and clone size, and D and trimming were worked out from the DNA. The sample has fewer than 85,000 clones on record, around 89% of them singletons. 9.1% of the sample is taken by the ten largest.

Each collaborating institution followed its own protocols to collect whole blood in K2EDTA tubes. For TCRbeta analysis, collaborator samples were shipped as frozen whole blood, as isolated PBMCs, or as DNA extracted from either sample type. V is pared back by 5 bases and J by 8 bases, with 15 bases lying between the germline termini. Sequences MNHEY (CDR1) and SMNVEV (CDR2) are obtained from the germline V gene (reference sequence). The CDR3 holds 14 amino acids from the cysteine to the phenylalanine. Left in the record is the CDR3 DNA by itself, 42 bases read in frame from the first base. This sample is part of a study of blood T cell repertoires in COVID-19 (dated by TCRdb to about 2020). A note on the overall study: Collaborator samples came from the United States, Italy and Spain and covered acute and convalescent phases of COVID-19. The material from the prospective study consisted of cDNA or gDNA derived from T cells, B-cell-depleted T cells, or PBMCs. The dataset comprised deeply sampled blood TCRbeta repertoires from subjects exposed to, actively infected with, or recovered from COVID-19. The repertoires were released in a freely available public database intended as a resource for research on the immune response to SARS-CoV-2. The samples were drawn from the first 160 participants of the ongoing ImmuneRACE study and from 950 to 1,500 subjects provided by 6 global collaborators. A de-identified subject ID, COVID-19 status, age in years and sex were almost always included in the sample metadata. Where available, HLA class I and class II types were taken from metadata supplied by the sample provider and were not determined by assay-based typing. Results and caveats for the whole study, not just this receptor: Clinical and demographic metadata were provided uncurated, with the amount varying by source and participant.

The sequence came from a human donor in a cohort sampled during active COVID-19. The sequence joins TRBV27 to TRBJ1-4, with an unclear D gene assignment. Specimen: peripheral blood. The CDR3: CASSPRQVHEKLFF. The DNA sequence is as follows: TGTGCCAGCAGTCCCCGCCAGGTTCACGAAAAACTGTTTTTT.